The next 22 T cell receptor beta chains were all read from a single sample in a study of blood T cell repertoires in COVID-19. The data were produced by immunoSEQ multiplex PCR, yet TCRdb's version contains in-frame clones alone and is incomplete. The table has 130,000 to 150,000 clones, about 87% seen once. The sample taken for sequencing was peripheral blood. The receptors derive from a woman aged 45-65 years with acute or convalescent COVID-19.

J is TRBJ2-3 and V is TRBV5-1, with TRBD2 matching 8 bases. After removal of 0 bases from V and 0 bases from J, the junction contained 6 bases not matched to a gene. CDR3 length equals 17 residues. Germline loops: CDR1 SGHRS, CDR2 YFSETQ. CDR3 coding DNA: TGCGCCAGCAGCTTGGGTAGCGGGACAACTAGCACAGATACGCAGTATTTT. Translated: CASSLGSGTTSTDTQYF.

V is TRBV19 and J is TRBJ1-6; D is undetermined. Germline V gene lookup returns CDR1 LNHDA and CDR2 SQIVND (reference sequence). Trimming shortened V by 4 bases and J by 10 bases, and 8 bases separated the two germline ends. The CDR3 loop spans 12 amino acids. The CDR3 loop reads CASSNRRSPLHF. Here the CDR3 DNA reads TGTGCCAGTAGTAATCGGCGGTCACCCCTCCACTTT.

The V call is TRBV19, the J call TRBJ2-7, with TRBD2 as a possible D gene (6 bases). V was cut by 5 bases and J by 5 bases, with 25 bases left in between. Germline CDR1 is LNHDA and CDR2 is SQIVND (reference sequence). The CDR3 extends over 17 amino acids. The CDR3 is CASSPRPDVRGMDEQYF. Here the CDR3 DNA reads TGTGCCAGTAGTCCCCGCCCGGACGTACGGGGGATGGACGAGCAGTACTTC.

The gene calls are TRBV27 and TRBJ2-5, with 12 bases lining up with TRBD1. The CDR3 has 18 residues. Germline loops: CDR1 MNHEY, CDR2 SMNVEV (reference sequence). V dropped 7 bases and J dropped 1; count of bases not matched to a gene: 13. The CDR3 nucleotides read TGTGCCAGCAAAAGGGGACAGGGGGCTACCCTTTTCCAAGAGACCCAGTACTTC. This sequence encodes CASKRGQGATLFQETQYF.

The chain recombines TRBV11-3 with TRBJ2-7; 9 bases align to TRBD1. CDR1 and CDR2 (germline): SGHNT, YENEEA. After removal of 0 bases from V and 5 bases from J, the junction contained 2 bases not matched to a gene. CDR3 length: 14 amino acids. The CDR3 loop is CASSLDWDRDEQYF. The CDR3 DNA reads TGTGCCAGCAGCTTAGATTGGGACAGGGACGAGCAGTACTTC.

This chain connects TRBV10-1 to TRBJ2-5; a possible D gene is TRBD2 (6 bases). Germline CDR1 reads WNHNN; CDR2 reads SYGVQD (reference sequence). The length of the CDR3 is 14 residues. Trimming left V 6 bases short and J 1 base short, with 12 bases between. In DNA form, the CDR3 reads TGCGCCAGCAGCACGGGAGCACCCCAAGAGACCCAGTACTTC. Its protein is CASSTGAPQETQYF.

The chain has TRBV19 and TRBJ2-6, with 10 bases identical to TRBD1. Germline trimming cut 5 bases from V and 4 bases from J; bases unmatched to any gene: 8. The CDR3 consists of 17 residues. Germline loops: CDR1 LNHDA, CDR2 SQIVND (reference sequence). CDR3 DNA sequence: TGTGCCAGTAGTGACCGGGACAGGGGAGCAGGGGCCAACGTCCTGACTTTC. Protein product: CASSDRDRGAGANVLTF.

This clone was recorded once. J is TRBJ1-1 and V is TRBV19, with 8 bases lining up with TRBD1. With V trimmed by 4 bases and J by 7 bases, 14 bases remained unmatched. Germline V gene data show CDR1 as LNHDA and CDR2 as SQIVND (reference sequence). The CDR3 sequence is 16 residues long. CDR3 DNA: TGTGCCAGTAGTACGAGGGACAGGACTTATTCCCTTGAAGCTTTCTTT. This codes for CASSTRDRTYSLEAFF.

The genes are TRBV7-6 and TRBJ2-7, with TRBD1 matching 10 bases. J lost 3 bases, V lost 2 bases, and 19 bases had no gene match. Germline V lookup: CDR1 SGHVS, CDR2 FNYEAQ. This CDR3 is 20 amino acids long. The CDR3 protein is CASSLHRDRGMTGGFYEQYF. The DNA for the CDR3 is TGTGCCAGCAGCTTACACCGGGACAGGGGTATGACAGGGGGATTCTACGAGCAGTACTTC.

The V and J genes are TRBV14 and TRBJ1-1; D is unresolved. V dropped 0 bases and J dropped 4 bases, with 12 bases sitting between them. Per germline, CDR1 SGHDN and CDR2 FVKESK. This CDR3 spans 15 amino acids. The CDR3 bases are TGTGCCAGCAGCCAAGACTTCGGAGGCAGCACTGAAGCTTTCTTT. It translates to CASSQDFGGSTEAFF.

The genes are TRBV29-1 and TRBJ2-7; 7 bases fit TRBD2. The CDR3 covers 14 residues. Germline V gene data show CDR1 as SQVTM and CDR2 as ANQGSEA. V shed 1 base and J 6 bases; nucleotides not matched to a gene: 9. The CDR3 nucleotides are TGCAGCGTTGAAGGGAGGAGCGGGAAACTCGAGCAGTACTTC. Translating it yields CSVEGRSGKLEQYF.

This sequence joins TRBV11-3 and TRBJ1-1; TRBD1 aligns across 7 bases. From germline, CDR1 is SGHNT and CDR2 YENEEA. The CDR3 contains 15 residues. V shed 3 bases and J 1 base; nucleotides not matched to a gene: 5. CDR3 loop: CASSLSGTANTEAFF. DNA for the CDR3: TGTGCCAGCAGCTTGTCCGGGACAGCGAACACTGAAGCTTTCTTT.

V usage is TRBV27 and J usage is TRBJ2-5; D remains ambiguous. V gave up 0 bases and J gave up 1 base, with 9 bases separating them. The germline V gene encodes CDR1 MNHEY and CDR2 SMNVEV (reference sequence). CDR3 length: 15 residues. The CDR3 nucleotides are TGTGCCAGCAGTTTATCGACTTTTTTCCAAGAGACCCAGTACTTC. It yields the protein CASSLSTFFQETQYF.

Comment on this clone: Other DNA sequences from this sample encode an identical CDR3 as well. CDR3 amino acids: CASSYSGDSYEQYF. Written as DNA, the CDR3 is TGTGCCAGCAGTTACTCTGGGGACAGCTACGAGCAGTACTTC. The V gene is TRBV6-5, the J gene TRBJ2-7, with TRBD1 identical over 7 bases. The junction had 2 bases not matched to a gene; V was cut back by 0 bases and J by 3 bases. Germline V gene lookup returns CDR1 MNHEY and CDR2 SVGAGI. The CDR3 runs 14 residues.

The chain uses TRBV5-4 and TRBJ2-7, with D perhaps TRBD1 (5 bases). The germline V gene encodes CDR1 SGHNT and CDR2 YYREEE (reference sequence). V shed 4 bases and J shed 1 base, with 9 bases lying between them. This CDR3 has 13 amino acids. The CDR3 bases are TGTGCCAGCAGCACCAGGACATCCTACGAGCAGTACTTC. Translated: CASSTRTSYEQYF.

The chain joins TRBV10-3 to TRBJ2-3, with 10 positions matching TRBD2. Germline trimming cut 0 bases from V and 2 bases from J; bases unmatched to any gene: 5. This CDR3 spans 17 amino acids. Germline V gives CDR1 ENHRY, CDR2 SYGVKD. The CDR3 loop is CAISESERGGYTDTQYF. The CDR3 DNA follows: TGTGCCATCAGTGAGTCGGAGCGGGGGGGATACACAGATACGCAGTATTTT.

A word on this clone: This may come from a read error, since a much larger clone is one base off. Within the sample, other DNA sequences also encode this same CDR3. V is TRBV9 and J is TRBJ2-1; the D is unclear. V shed 0 bases and J shed 5 bases, with 3 bases lying between them. The CDR3 is 12 residues long. Germline V CDR1 and CDR2: SGDLS, YYNGEE. CDR3 DNA: TGTGCCAGCAGCGTAGCGGACAATGAGCAGTTCTTC. As protein: CASSVADNEQFF.

The chain links TRBV6-6 to TRBJ1-5; possible D gene TRBD1, 6 bases. Germline assignment: CDR1 MNHNY and CDR2 SVGAGI (reference sequence). Trimming removed 0 bases at V and 6 bases at J, with 9 bases between. The CDR3 totals 14 residues. CDR3 sequence: CASSYSRGTQPQHF. The CDR3 DNA follows: TGTGCCAGCAGTTACTCCAGGGGTACTCAGCCCCAGCATTTT.

V is TRBV19 and J is TRBJ1-2, with a weak D call TRBD1 (6 bases). Trimming took off 3 bases at V and 1 base at J, with 18 bases between the two ends. From germline, CDR1 is LNHDA and CDR2 SQIVND (reference sequence). The CDR3 contains 17 residues. The CDR3 protein is CASSILEWDKLNYGYTF. The CDR3 DNA is TGTGCCAGTAGTATTCTAGAATGGGACAAACTTAACTATGGCTACACCTTC.

The chain recombines TRBV7-9 with TRBJ2-7; no firm D call. V was shortened by 1 base and J by 2 bases, with 9 bases between the two germline ends. CDR1 and CDR2 (germline): SEHNR, FQNEAQ (reference sequence). CDR3 length equals 14 residues. The CDR3 region is CASSLVGGTYEQYF. Here the CDR3 DNA reads TGTGCCAGCAGCTTAGTAGGCGGAACCTACGAGCAGTACTTC.

The rearrangement links TRBV28 to TRBJ1-2; D unresolved. Looked up from germline, CDR1 is MDHEN and CDR2 is SYDVKM. Trimming took off 1 base at V and 4 bases at J, with 13 bases between the two ends. The CDR3 runs to 15 residues. CDR3 sequence reads: CASSLLDWAVYGYTF. The CDR3 DNA is TGTGCCAGCAGTTTATTAGATTGGGCAGTCTATGGCTACACCTTC.

The CDR3 sequence is CASGLVIFGGRRNEQYF. The CDR3 DNA is TGTGCTAGTGGTTTGGTAATTTTCGGGGGGCGGCGAAACGAGCAGTACTTC. The rearrangement uses TRBV12-5 and TRBJ2-7, with D perhaps matching TRBD2 (7 bases). Germline assignment: CDR1 LGHNT and CDR2 FRNRAP. This CDR3 is 17 amino acids long. V lost 0 bases and J 5 bases, leaving 20 bases between the germline ends.